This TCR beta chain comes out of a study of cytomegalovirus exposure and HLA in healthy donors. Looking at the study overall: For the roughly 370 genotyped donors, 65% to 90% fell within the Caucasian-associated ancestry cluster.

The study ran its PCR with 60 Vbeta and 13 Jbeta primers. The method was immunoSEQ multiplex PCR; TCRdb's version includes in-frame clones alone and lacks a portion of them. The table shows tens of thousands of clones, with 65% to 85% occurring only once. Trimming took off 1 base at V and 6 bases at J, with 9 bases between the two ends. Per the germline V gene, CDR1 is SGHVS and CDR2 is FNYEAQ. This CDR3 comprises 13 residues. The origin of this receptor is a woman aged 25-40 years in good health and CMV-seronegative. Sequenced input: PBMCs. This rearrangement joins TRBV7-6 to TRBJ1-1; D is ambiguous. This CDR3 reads CASSLDTYAEAFF. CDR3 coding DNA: TGTGCCAGCAGCTTAGATACCTACGCTGAAGCTTTCTTT.